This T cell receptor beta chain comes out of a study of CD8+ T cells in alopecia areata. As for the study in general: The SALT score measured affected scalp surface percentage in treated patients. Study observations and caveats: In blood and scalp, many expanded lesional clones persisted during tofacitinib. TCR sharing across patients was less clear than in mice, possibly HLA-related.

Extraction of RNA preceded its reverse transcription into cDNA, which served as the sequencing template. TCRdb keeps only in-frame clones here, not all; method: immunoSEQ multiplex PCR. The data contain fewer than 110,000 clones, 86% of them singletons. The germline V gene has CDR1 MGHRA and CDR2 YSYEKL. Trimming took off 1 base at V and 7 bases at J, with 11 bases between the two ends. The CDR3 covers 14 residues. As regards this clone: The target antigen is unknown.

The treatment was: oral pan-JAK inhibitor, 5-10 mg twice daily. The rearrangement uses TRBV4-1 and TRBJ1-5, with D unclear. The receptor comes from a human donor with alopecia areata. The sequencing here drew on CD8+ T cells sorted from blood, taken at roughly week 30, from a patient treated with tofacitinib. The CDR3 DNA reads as TGCGCCAGCAGCCAAGTGGGTGAAGGGCAGCCCCAGCATTTT. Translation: CASSQVGEGQPQHF.